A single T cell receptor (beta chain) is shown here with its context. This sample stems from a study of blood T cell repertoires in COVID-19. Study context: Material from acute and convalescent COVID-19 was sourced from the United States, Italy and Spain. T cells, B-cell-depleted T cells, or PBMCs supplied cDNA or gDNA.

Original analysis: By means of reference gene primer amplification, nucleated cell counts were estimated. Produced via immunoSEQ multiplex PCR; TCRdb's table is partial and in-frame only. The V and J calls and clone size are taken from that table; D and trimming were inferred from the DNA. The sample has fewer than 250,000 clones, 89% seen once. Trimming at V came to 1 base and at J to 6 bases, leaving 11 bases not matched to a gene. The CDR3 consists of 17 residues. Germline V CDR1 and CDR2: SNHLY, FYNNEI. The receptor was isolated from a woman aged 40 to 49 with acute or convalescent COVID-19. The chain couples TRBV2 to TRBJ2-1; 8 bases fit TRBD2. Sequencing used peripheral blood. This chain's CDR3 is CASSEVGGTRRINEQFF. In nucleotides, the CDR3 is TGTGCCAGCAGTGAAGTGGGAGGGACTAGGAGAATCAATGAGCAGTTCTTC.